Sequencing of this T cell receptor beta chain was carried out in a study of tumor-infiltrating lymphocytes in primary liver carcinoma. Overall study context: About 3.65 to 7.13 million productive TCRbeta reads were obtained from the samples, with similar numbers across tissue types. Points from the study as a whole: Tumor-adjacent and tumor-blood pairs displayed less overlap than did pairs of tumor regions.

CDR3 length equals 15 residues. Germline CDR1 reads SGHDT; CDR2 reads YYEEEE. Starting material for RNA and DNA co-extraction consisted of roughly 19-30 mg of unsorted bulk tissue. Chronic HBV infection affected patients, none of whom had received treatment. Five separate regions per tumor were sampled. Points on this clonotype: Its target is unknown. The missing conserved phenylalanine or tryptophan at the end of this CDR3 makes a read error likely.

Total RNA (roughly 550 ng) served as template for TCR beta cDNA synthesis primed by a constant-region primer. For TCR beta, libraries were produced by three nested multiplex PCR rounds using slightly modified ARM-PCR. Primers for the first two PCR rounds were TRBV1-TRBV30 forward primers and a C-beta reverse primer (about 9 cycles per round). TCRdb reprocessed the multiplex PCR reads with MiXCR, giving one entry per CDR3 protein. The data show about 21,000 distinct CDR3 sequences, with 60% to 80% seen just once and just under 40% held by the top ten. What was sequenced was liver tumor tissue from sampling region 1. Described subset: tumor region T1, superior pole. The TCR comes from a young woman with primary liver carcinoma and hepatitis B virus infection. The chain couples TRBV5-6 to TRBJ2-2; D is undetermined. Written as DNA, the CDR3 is TGTGTAAGCAGCTTGGCATCCAGAGTCACCGGGGAGCTGTTTTTA. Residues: CVSSLASRVTGELFL.